The source of this T cell receptor beta chain is a study of blood T cell repertoires in COVID-19. Study-wide background: Sample material is recorded as cDNA or gDNA derived from T cells, B-cell-depleted T cells, or PBMCs.

Per the original data handling: Reference gene primer amplification gave estimated nucleated cell counts. Clones were sequenced by immunoSEQ multiplex PCR, and TCRdb holds only the in-frame ones, with some missing. V, J and clone size reflect that table, while D and trimming were determined from the DNA. The sample includes some 140,000 clones, 83% of them seen just once. V was cut by 3 bases and J by 3 bases, with 5 bases left in between. Germline V gene lookup returns CDR1 SQVTM and CDR2 ANQGSEA. The CDR3 has 11 amino acids. This chain uses TRBV29-1 with TRBJ1-1; D gene unclear. Material: peripheral blood. The sequence derives from a woman aged 60-75 years with COVID-19, enrolled during active disease. As DNA, the CDR3 is TGCAGCGTTGAGAGTTACACTGAAGCTTTCTTT. Amino acids: CSVESYTEAFF. The variable domain in full, with the rest retrieved from reference TRBV29-1 and TRBJ1-1, is SAVISQKPSRDICQRGTSLTIQCQVDSQVTMMFWYRQQPGQSLTLIATANQGSEATYESGFVIDKFPISRPNLTFSTLTVSNMSPEDSSIYLCSVESYTEAFFGQGTRLTVV.